The source of this T cell receptor (beta chain) is a study of blood T cell repertoires in COVID-19. The V gene lost 2 bases and the J gene lost 6 bases, with 11 bases spanning the gap. The germline V gene has CDR1 SNHLY and CDR2 FYNNEI. This CDR3 contains 13 residues. Clones were sequenced by immunoSEQ multiplex PCR, and TCRdb holds only the in-frame ones, with some missing. This table holds some 400,000 clones, roughly 89% found once. Material for sequencing was peripheral blood. The chain is built from TRBV2 and TRBJ2-7, with D perhaps TRBD1 (6 bases). The clonotype originates from a man younger than 35 with active or convalescent COVID-19. In DNA form, the CDR3 reads TGTGCCAGCAGTGAATCAGGGGCGAGCGAGCAGTACTTC. Protein product: CASSESGASEQYF.